This T cell receptor beta chain was found in a study of shared clonotypes between healthy human individuals. Study-wide points: In contrast to clonotypes shared by all four donors, non-shared clonotypes had lower generation probabilities.

On this clone: Antigen: not known.

CD45RO-negative cells were positively selected for CCR7, leaving out terminally differentiated effector memory CD45RA+ cells. This table comes from immunoSEQ multiplex PCR, and its TCRdb copy is limited to in-frame clones, with some not included. The table has over 2 million clones, around 96% seen once. CDR1 and CDR2 from the germline V gene are SGHAT and FQNNGV. This CDR3 is 14 amino acids long. V was trimmed by 0 bases and J by 4 bases, leaving 10 bases between them. The receptor was derived from a man between 18 and 29 years old in good health. V and J are TRBV11-2 and TRBJ2-7; D gene unclear. What was sequenced was naive CD8+ T cells sorted from blood. The CDR3 DNA sequence: TGTGCCAGCAGCTTAGATCTGGCAGGATACGAGCAGTACTTC. This translates into CASSLDLAGYEQYF.